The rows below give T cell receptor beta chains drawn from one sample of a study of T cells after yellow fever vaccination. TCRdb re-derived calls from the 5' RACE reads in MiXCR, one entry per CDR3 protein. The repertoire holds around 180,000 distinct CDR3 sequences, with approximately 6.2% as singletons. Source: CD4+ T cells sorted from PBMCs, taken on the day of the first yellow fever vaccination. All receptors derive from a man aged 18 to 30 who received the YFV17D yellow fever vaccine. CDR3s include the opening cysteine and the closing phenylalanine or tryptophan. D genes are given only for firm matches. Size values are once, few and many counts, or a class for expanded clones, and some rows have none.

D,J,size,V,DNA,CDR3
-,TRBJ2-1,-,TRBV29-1,TGCAGCGTGAAAGGGGGGGCGAGAAGCTCCTACAATGAGCAGTTCTTC,CSVKGGARSSYNEQFF
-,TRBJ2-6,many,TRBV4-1,TGCGCCAGCAGGGGGGACGGCTACTTCTCTGGGGCCAACGTCCTGACTTTC,CASRGDGYFSGANVLTF
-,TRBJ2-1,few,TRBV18,TGTGCCAGCTCACCATCACAGTATAATGAGCAGTTCTTC,CASSPSQYNEQFF
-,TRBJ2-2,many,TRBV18,TGTGCCAGCTCACCATTTTCTCGCGGGGAGCTGTTTTTT,CASSPFSRGELFF
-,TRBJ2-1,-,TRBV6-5,TGTGCCAGCAGTTACGACCGCCTGGGGGCCAATGAGCAGTTCTTC,CASSYDRLGANEQFF
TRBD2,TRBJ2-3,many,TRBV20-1,TGCAGTGCTGCCCCGAGGCGGGGGGCAACAGATACGCAGTATTTT,CSAAPRRGATDTQYF
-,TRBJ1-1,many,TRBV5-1,TGCGCCAGCAGCTACGGAGGGCTTGAAGCTTTCTTT,CASSYGGLEAFF
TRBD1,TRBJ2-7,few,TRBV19,TGTGCCAGTAGAACCGGGACAGGGGGTCGGGAGCAGTACTTC,CASRTGTGGREQYF
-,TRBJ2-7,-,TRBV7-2,TGTGCCAGCAGCACATCACTAGGAGCCTACGAGCAGTACTTC,CASSTSLGAYEQYF
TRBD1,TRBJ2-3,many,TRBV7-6,TGTGCCAGCAGCCCCCGACAGGGTCGGGGCACAGATACGCAGTATTTT,CASSPRQGRGTDTQYF
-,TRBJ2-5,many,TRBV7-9,TGTGCCAGCAGCTTATTTGGGGACCCGGAGACCCAGTACTTC,CASSLFGDPETQYF
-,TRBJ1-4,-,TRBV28,TGTGCCAGCACTAGTTGGGAGAGTAATGAAAAACTGTTTTTT,CASTSWESNEKLFF
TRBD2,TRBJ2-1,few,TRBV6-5,TGTGCCGCACTAGGGACGGCGGGGGACCACTACAATGAGCAGTTCTTC,CAALGTAGDHYNEQFF
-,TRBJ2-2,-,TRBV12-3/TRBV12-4,TGTGCCAGCAAGGATGGGGGATCAGGGGCCTACCGGGAGCTGTTTTTT,CASKDGGSGAYRELFF
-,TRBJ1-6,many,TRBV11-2,TGTGCCAGCAGCTCCTCCGACTTTAATTCACCCCTCCACTTT,CASSSSDFNSPLHF
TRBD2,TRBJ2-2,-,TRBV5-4,TGTGCCAGCAGCTTGCTACTAGCGGGGCGAGGCGGGGAGCTGTTTTTT,CASSLLLAGRGGELFF
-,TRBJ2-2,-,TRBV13,TGTGCCAGCAGCTTTGTGGACAGGAACACCGGGGAGCTGTTTTTT,CASSFVDRNTGELFF
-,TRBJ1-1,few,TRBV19,TGTGCCAGTATTGCGACAAGAGGGGACACTGAAGCTTTCTTT,CASIATRGDTEAFF
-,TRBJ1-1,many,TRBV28,TGTGCCAGTAATTGGAAAACTGAAGCTTTCTTT,CASNWKTEAFF
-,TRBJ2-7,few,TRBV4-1,TGCGCCAGCAGCCAAGGGCCCATGGCAGGGGCCTACGAGCAGTACTTC,CASSQGPMAGAYEQYF
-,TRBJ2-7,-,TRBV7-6,TGTGCCAGCAGTCAATACAGGGGGGGCTACGAGCAGTACTTC,CASSQYRGGYEQYF
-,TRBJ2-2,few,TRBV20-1,TGCAGTGCTAGAGATCGGGGGACCGGGGAGCTGTTTTTT,CSARDRGTGELFF
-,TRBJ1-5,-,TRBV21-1,TGTGCCAGCAGCAAAGAGGCCGACGGGGACAGGGGGCATGATCAGCCCCAGCATTTT,CASSKEADGDRGHDQPQHF
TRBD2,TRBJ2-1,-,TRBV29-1,TGCAGCGCCAACCTAGCGGGGGGAATGAGCTCCTACAATGAGCAGTTCTTC,CSANLAGGMSSYNEQFF
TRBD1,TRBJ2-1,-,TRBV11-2,TGTGCCAGCAGCCCGCGGACCGGGACAGGACCCTACAATGAGCAGTTCTTC,CASSPRTGTGPYNEQFF
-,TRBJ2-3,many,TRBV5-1,TGCGCCAGCAGCTTGGGGTATGTCTCAGATACGCAGTATTTT,CASSLGYVSDTQYF
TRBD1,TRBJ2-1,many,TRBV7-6,TGTGCCAGCAGCGAATTACAGGGGGCGCAGCCCAATGAGCAGTTCTTC,CASSELQGAQPNEQFF
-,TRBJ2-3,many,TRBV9,TGTGCCAGCAGCGTAGCTACACGGTTGGGGACGACAGATACGCAGTATTTT,CASSVATRLGTTDTQYF
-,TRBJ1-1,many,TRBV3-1,TGTGCCAGCAGCCAAGATCAGGGTCGGAGCACTGAAGCTTTCTTT,CASSQDQGRSTEAFF
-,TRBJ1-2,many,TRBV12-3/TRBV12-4,TGTGCCAGCAGTTTGCGGGGGAACTCTAACTATGGCTACACCTTC,CASSLRGNSNYGYTF
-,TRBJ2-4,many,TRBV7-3,TGTGCCAGCAGCTTAAGCGGGGGCCCCAAAAACATTCAGTACTTC,CASSLSGGPKNIQYF
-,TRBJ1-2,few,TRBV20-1,TGCAGTGCTAGAGGAGGAGACTATGGCTACACCTTC,CSARGGDYGYTF
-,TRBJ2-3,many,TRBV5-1,TGCGCCAGCAGCTTGGCCGGGGGGCTGTTTGCGGATACGCAGTATTTT,CASSLAGGLFADTQYF
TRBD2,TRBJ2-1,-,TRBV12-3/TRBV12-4,TGTGCCAGCAGGGGGAGCGGGGGGGCCAATGAGCAGTTCTTC,CASRGSGGANEQFF
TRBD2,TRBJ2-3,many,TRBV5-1,TGCGCCAGCAGCTTGACTGCTAGCGGGGAACCAACAGATACGCAGTATTTT,CASSLTASGEPTDTQYF